The text below deals with one T cell receptor (beta chain). This sample is part of a study of blood T cell repertoires in COVID-19. Study summary: Both acute and convalescent COVID-19 samples were obtained from the United States, Italy and Spain.

Repertoires were generated with immunoSEQ multiplex PCR, while TCRdb's copy carries only in-frame clones and drops some. The table has about 51,000 clones, approximately 90% seen once. Sequenced input: peripheral blood. The TCR was taken from a man over 45 with acute or convalescent COVID-19.

The CDR3 DNA follows: TGTGCCATCAGAACAGGGGTTAACTATGGCTACACCTTC. This translates into CAIRTGVNYGYTF. This rearrangement joins TRBV10-3 to TRBJ1-2; TRBD1 matches 7 bases. The J segment lost 1 base and the V segment lost 6 bases, leaving 2 bases of the junction unmatched. CDR1 is ENHRY, CDR2 SYGVKD, per germline. The CDR3 has 13 residues.